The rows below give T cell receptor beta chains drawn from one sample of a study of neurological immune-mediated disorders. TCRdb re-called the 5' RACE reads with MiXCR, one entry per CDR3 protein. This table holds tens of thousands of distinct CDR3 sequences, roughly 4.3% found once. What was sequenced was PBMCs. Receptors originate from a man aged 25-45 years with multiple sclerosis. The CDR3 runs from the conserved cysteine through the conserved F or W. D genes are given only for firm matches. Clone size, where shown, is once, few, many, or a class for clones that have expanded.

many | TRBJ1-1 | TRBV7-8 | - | TGTGCCAGCAGCTCCCTGAGAGTTTCGAACACTGAAGCTTTCTTT | CASSSLRVSNTEAFF
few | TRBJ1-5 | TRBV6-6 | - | TGTGCCAGCAGTTACGAGGCCAATCAGCCCCAGAATTTT | CASSYEANQPQNF
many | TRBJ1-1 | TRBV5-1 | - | TGCGCCAGCAGCCTGCTGGGTTCGGGCACTGAAGCTTTCTTT | CASSLLGSGTEAFF
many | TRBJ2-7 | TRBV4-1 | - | TGCGCCAGCAGCCTGACGGTGACTTCCTACGAGCAGTACTTC | CASSLTVTSYEQYF
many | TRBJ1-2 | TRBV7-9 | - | TGTGCCAGCAGCTTAGCGCGCATCCCGTTAGCTAACTATGGCTACACCTTC | CASSLARIPLANYGYTF
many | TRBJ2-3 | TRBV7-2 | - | TGTGCCAGCAGCTTAAGGAGGACAGTCACAGATACGCAGTATTTT | CASSLRRTVTDTQYF
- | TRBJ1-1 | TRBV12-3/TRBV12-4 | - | TGTGCCAGCAGTTTAGTTTCGGCAATGAACACTGAAGCTTTCTTT | CASSLVSAMNTEAFF
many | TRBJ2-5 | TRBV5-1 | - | TGCGCCAGCAGCTTGATGTTGGGAGAGACCCAGTACTTC | CASSLMLGETQYF
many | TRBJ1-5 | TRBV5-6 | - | TGTGCCAGCAGCTTGCCGGGGGCCCAGCCCCAGCATTTT | CASSLPGAQPQHF
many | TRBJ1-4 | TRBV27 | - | TGTGCCAGCAGTTCTTACAGGGTTGAAAAACTGTTTTTT | CASSSYRVEKLFF
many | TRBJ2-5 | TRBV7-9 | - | TGTGCCAGCAGCCCCTCCGGATTCCAAGAGACCCAGTACTTC | CASSPSGFQETQYF
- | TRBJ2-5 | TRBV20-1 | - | TGCAGTGCTAGAGGAACGTTAGCGGTAGAGACCCAGTACTTC | CSARGTLAVETQYF
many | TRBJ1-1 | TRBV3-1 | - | TGTGCCAGCAGCCGCCGGGGGCGTACCGGCGGTGAAGCTTTCTTT | CASSRRGRTGGEAFF
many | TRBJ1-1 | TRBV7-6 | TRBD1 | TGTGCCAGCAGCTTTTACAGGGGGCAGAGCACTGAAGCTTTCTTT | CASSFYRGQSTEAFF
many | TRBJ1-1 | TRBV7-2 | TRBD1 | TGTGCCAGCAGCTTAAGGACAGGAGACGAAGCTTTCTTT | CASSLRTGDEAFF
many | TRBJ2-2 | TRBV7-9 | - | TGTGCCAGCGGACAGAACACCGGGGAGCTGTTTTTT | CASGQNTGELFF
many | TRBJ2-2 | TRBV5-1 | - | TGCGCCAGCAGCTTGGGACAAAGCACCGGGGAGCTGTTTTTT | CASSLGQSTGELFF
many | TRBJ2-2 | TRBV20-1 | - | TGCAGTGCACCGGGGACGAACACCGGGGAGCTGTTTTTT | CSAPGTNTGELFF
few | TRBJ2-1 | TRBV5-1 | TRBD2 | TGCGCCAGCAGCCCGGGGACTAGCGGGGGGGCGCATGAGCAGTTCTTC | CASSPGTSGGAHEQFF
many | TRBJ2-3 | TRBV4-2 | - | TGTGCCAGCAGCCAAGGAGATACGCAGTATTTT | CASSQGDTQYF
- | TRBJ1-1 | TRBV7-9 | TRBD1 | TGTGCCAGCAGCTTAGCGGACAGGGGAAGGACTGAAGCTTTCTTT | CASSLADRGRTEAFF
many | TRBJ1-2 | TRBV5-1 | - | TGCGCCAGCAGCTTGGATAGCGACAGTCCTTATGGCTACACCTTC | CASSLDSDSPYGYTF
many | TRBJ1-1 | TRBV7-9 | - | TGTGCCAGCAGCCCGTTGCTGAAGGGGACTTCTTACCTGAACACTGAAGCTTTCTTT | CASSPLLKGTSYLNTEAFF
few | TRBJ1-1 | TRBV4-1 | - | TGCGCCAGCAGCCATGGGCAGATGAACACTGAAGCTTTCTTT | CASSHGQMNTEAFF
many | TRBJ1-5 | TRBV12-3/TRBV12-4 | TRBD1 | TGTGCCAGCAGCCTAGGGGGCTCGGGGCAGCCCCAGCATTTT | CASSLGGSGQPQHF
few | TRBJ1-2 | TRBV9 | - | TGTGCCAGCAGCGTGGCGGGCTATGGCTACACCTTC | CASSVAGYGYTF
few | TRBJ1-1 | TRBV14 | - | TGTGCCAGCACCCGACAGGTGGAAGTTACTGAAGCTTTCTTT | CASTRQVEVTEAFF
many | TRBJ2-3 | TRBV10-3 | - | TGTGCCATCAAGGGGACCGAGAGATTTACAGATACGCAGTATTTT | CAIKGTERFTDTQYF
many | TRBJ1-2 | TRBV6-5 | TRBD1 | TGTGCCAGCAGTTACGCTCACGGGACAGGTTATGGCTACACCTTC | CASSYAHGTGYGYTF
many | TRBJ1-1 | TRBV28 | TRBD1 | TGTGCCAGCAGAGAGGACAGGGTTAAAGCTTTCTTT | CASREDRVKAFF
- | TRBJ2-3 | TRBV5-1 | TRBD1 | TGCGCCAGCAGCTTGGCGCAGGGGGTGGATACGCAGTATTTT | CASSLAQGVDTQYF
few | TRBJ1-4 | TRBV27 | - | TGTGCCAGCAGCGGGGGGGGTGCAACTAATGAAAAACTGTTTTTT | CASSGGGATNEKLFF
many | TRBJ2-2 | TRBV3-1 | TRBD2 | TGTGCCAGCAGCCAAGATAGGTCGCGGGGGGCTTACACCGGGGAGCTGTTTTTT | CASSQDRSRGAYTGELFF